These T cell receptor beta chains were read from a single sample in a study of T cells in Graves' hyperthyroidism and ophthalmopathy. TCRdb re-derived calls from the multiplex PCR reads in MiXCR, one entry per CDR3 protein. This sample has 200,000 to 250,000 distinct CDR3 sequences, with about 15% found just once. Material: blood. The source is a woman aged 18-29 years with Graves' ophthalmopathy. The CDR3 runs from the conserved cysteine through the conserved F or W. The order of the fields is J gene, CDR3 length, V gene, D gene, clone size, CDR3 protein, CDR3 DNA. A D gene is named only where the DNA matches it firmly. Not every row has a clone size; where given, it reads once, few, many or a size class.

>TRBJ2-5|14|TRBV9|-|many
CASSVGLREETQYF
TGTGCCAGCAGCGTTGGGCTCCGTGAGGAGACCCAGTACTTC
>TRBJ2-3|14|TRBV11-3|TRBD2|many
CASKTSGGTDTQYF
TGTGCCAGCAAGACCAGCGGGGGCACAGATACGCAGTATTTT
>TRBJ1-2|16|TRBV3-1|-|many
CASSQEALGGNYGYTF
TGTGCCAGCAGCCAAGAAGCACTGGGCGGGAACTATGGCTACACCTTC
>TRBJ2-7|10|TRBV2|-|many
CASRGYEQYF
TGTGCCAGCAGGGGGTACGAGCAGTACTTC
>TRBJ1-1|14|TRBV3-1|TRBD1|once
CASSQDPGGSEAFF
TGTGCCAGCAGCCAAGATCCAGGGGGCAGTGAAGCTTTCTTT
>TRBJ1-2|15|TRBV19|-|-
CARGRGATRGYGYTF
TGTGCCAGGGGGAGGGGGGCCACGAGAGGATATGGCTACACCTTC
>TRBJ2-3|14|TRBV7-9|-|many
CASSLAQGTDTQYF
TGTGCCAGCAGCTTAGCCCAGGGCACAGATACGCAGTATTTT
>TRBJ1-2|16|TRBV2|-|many
CASSLLRTATNYGYTF
TGTGCCAGCAGTTTACTCCGGACAGCTACTAACTATGGCTACACCTTC
>TRBJ1-5|16|TRBV30|-|many
CAWSVLPGGGDQPQHF
TGTGCCTGGAGTGTACTGCCGGGAGGAGGGGATCAGCCCCAGCATTTT
>TRBJ2-7|12|TRBV2|-|-
CASSDDSREQYF
TGTGCCAGCAGTGATGACAGCCGCGAGCAGTACTTC
>TRBJ2-7|16|TRBV7-2|TRBD2|many
CASSPGTSGIPYEQYF
TGTGCCAGCAGCCCGGGGACTAGCGGGATACCTTACGAGCAGTACTTC
>TRBJ1-3|14|TRBV18|-|many
CASSPDNSGNTIYF
TGTGCCAGCTCACCGGACAACTCTGGAAACACCATATATTTT
>TRBJ2-7|14|TRBV3-1|-|-
CASSTVNGGYEQYF
TGTGCCAGCAGCACTGTCAACGGTGGCTACGAGCAGTACTTC
>TRBJ2-1|15|TRBV28|TRBD1|-
CASRPHGARGNEQFF
TGTGCCAGCAGACCCCACGGGGCCAGGGGGAATGAGCAGTTCTTC
>TRBJ2-2|16|TRBV7-9|-|many
CASSLYEITNTGELFF
TGTGCCAGCAGCTTATATGAGATTACGAACACCGGGGAGCTGTTTTTT
>TRBJ2-7|14|TRBV14|-|many
CASSRRQSSYEQYF
TGTGCCAGCAGCCGTCGACAGAGCTCCTACGAGCAGTACTTC
>TRBJ1-1|14|TRBV28|-|many
CASREREEYTEAFF
TGTGCCAGCAGGGAAAGGGAGGAATACACTGAAGCTTTCTTT
>TRBJ2-2|14|TRBV30|-|many
CAWSEARGTGELFF
TGTGCCTGGAGTGAAGCCAGGGGCACCGGGGAGCTGTTTTTT
>TRBJ2-7|13|TRBV27|TRBD1|many
CASSRDRVGEQYF
TGTGCCAGCAGCCGGGACAGGGTAGGCGAGCAGTACTTC
>TRBJ1-3|18|TRBV6-5|TRBD1|few
CASSYPILQGAAGNTIYF
TGTGCCAGCAGTTACCCCATATTACAGGGGGCGGCTGGAAACACCATATATTTT
>TRBJ2-3|15|TRBV11-3|TRBD2|-
CASSQLLAEADTQYF
TGTGCCAGCAGCCAATTGCTAGCGGAAGCAGATACGCAGTATTTT
>TRBJ1-4|16|TRBV12-3/TRBV12-4|-|many
CASSLGQGIANEKLFF
TGTGCCAGCAGTTTAGGGCAGGGTATCGCTAATGAAAAACTGTTTTTT
>TRBJ1-1|13|TRBV30|TRBD1|many
CAWNRDRASEAFF
TGTGCCTGGAACCGGGACAGGGCTTCTGAAGCTTTCTTT
>TRBJ2-3|17|TRBV4-1|TRBD2|many
CASSYTRGGGAQDTQYF
TGCGCCAGCAGTTACACCCGGGGCGGGGGGGCGCAGGATACGCAGTATTTT
>TRBJ1-1|13|TRBV19|-|few
CASRPVGRLEAFF
TGTGCCAGTCGACCTGTGGGTCGCCTTGAAGCTTTCTTT
>TRBJ2-5|18|TRBV7-2|TRBD2|few
CASSLGKTSGSLQETQYF
TGTGCCAGCAGCTTAGGCAAGACTAGCGGGAGTCTACAAGAGACCCAGTACTTC
>TRBJ2-1|16|TRBV5-1|-|many
CASSLVYRVSYNEQFF
TGCGCCAGCAGCTTAGTTTATCGGGTCTCCTACAATGAGCAGTTCTTC
>TRBJ2-5|15|TRBV5-4|-|few
CASSFNQDRKETQYF
TGTGCCAGCAGCTTTAACCAGGACCGAAAAGAGACCCAGTACTTC
>TRBJ2-5|16|TRBV30|TRBD2|many
CAWSSFFGTSGETQYF
TGTGCCTGGAGTAGCTTTTTCGGGACTAGCGGGGAGACCCAGTACTTC
>TRBJ1-3|13|TRBV6-1|-|few
CASSEMRGNTIYF
TGTGCCAGCAGTGAAATGAGGGGAAACACCATATATTTT
>TRBJ2-7|15|TRBV12-3/TRBV12-4|TRBD2|-
CASSMTVPGGDEQYF
TGTGCCAGCAGTATGACAGTTCCCGGGGGGGACGAGCAGTACTTC
>TRBJ2-7|13|TRBV3-1|TRBD2|many
CASSRRGGGEQYF
TGTGCCAGCAGCCGGCGCGGGGGGGGCGAGCAGTACTTC
>TRBJ1-2|14|TRBV12-3/TRBV12-4|TRBD1|many
CASRLPGQGSGYTF
TGTGCCAGCAGGCTACCGGGACAGGGTTCTGGCTACACCTTC
>TRBJ1-2|15|TRBV6-1|TRBD1|many
CASSYSGQGAEGYTF
TGTGCCAGCAGTTATTCCGGACAGGGGGCTGAAGGCTACACCTTC
>TRBJ2-1|14|TRBV20-1|-|many
CSGYGSDSYNEQFF
TGCAGTGGTTACGGGAGCGACTCCTACAATGAGCAGTTCTTC
>TRBJ2-1|14|TRBV18|-|many
CASSPQGPYNEQFF
TGTGCCAGCTCACCGCAGGGGCCATACAATGAGCAGTTCTTC
>TRBJ2-5|13|TRBV13|TRBD1|many
CASSSTGKETQYF
TGTGCCAGCAGCTCGACAGGGAAAGAGACCCAGTACTTC
>TRBJ2-2|16|TRBV12-3/TRBV12-4|-|many
CASSSFRRAATGELFF
TGTGCCAGCAGTTCTTTTCGGAGGGCCGCCACCGGGGAGCTGTTTTTT
>TRBJ2-3|13|TRBV2|-|many
CASTFQGPDTQYF
TGTGCCAGCACGTTTCAAGGGCCAGATACGCAGTATTTT
>TRBJ2-2|17|TRBV28|TRBD2|many
CASSYQAGTSGTGELFF
TGTGCCAGCAGCTACCAAGCCGGGACTAGCGGCACCGGGGAGCTGTTTTTT
>TRBJ1-1|18|TRBV6-1|-|-
CASSEVKGPILTNTEAFF
TGTGCCAGCAGTGAAGTTAAGGGTCCCATTCTAACGAACACTGAAGCTTTCTTT